This T cell receptor (beta chain) was recovered during a study of CD8 T cells in ankylosing spondylitis. Study-level results: Within peripheral blood, clones linked to disease were CD8+ and relatively rare. Apparently characteristic of ankylosing spondylitis blood was a TCR beta motif (roughly eight highly homologous variants). Before this, some motif variants had been reported in reactive arthritis synovial fluid and blood.

The CDR3 is 18 amino acids. J gave up 6 bases and V 11 bases, and 21 bases lay outside the gene matches. As the method for making TCR beta libraries, quantitative 5'-RACE with molecular barcodes was used. TCRdb used MiXCR to reprocess the 5' RACE reads, holding one entry per CDR3 protein. The table includes under 300,000 distinct CDR3 sequences, 15% to 20% detected once. As for this clonotype: What it binds is unknown.

Sequenced: blood, either unsorted or a sorted T cell fraction (not recorded which). This receptor was identified in a male donor with ankylosing spondylitis or in good health (not recorded which). This chain joins TRBV12-3 or TRBV12-4 and TRBJ2-2, with TRBD2 matching over 10 bases. The CDR3 DNA is TGTGCCTTCAGTTTAGCTTTGGGAGCTAGCGGGAGTTCCGGGGAGCTGTTTTTT. Translated, it gives CAFSLALGASGSSGELFF.